This T cell receptor beta chain was identified in a study of radiotherapy plus CTLA-4 blockade in lung cancer. Study in general: Disease control was achieved by around 32% of patients, and objective responses by more than 15%.

A word on this clone: Its antigen remains unknown.

Whole-study results and caveats: Blood-borne expansion of tumor-derived TCR clones followed radiotherapy plus ipilimumab.

Germline CDR1 ENHRY, CDR2 SYGVKD. V trimming: 2 bases; J trimming: 6 bases; junction bases outside the gene matches: 7. This CDR3 is 15 amino acids long. The protocol was immunoSEQ multiplex PCR, while the TCRdb copy is restricted to in-frame clones and leaves out a portion. The table lists around 49,000 clones, about 88% of them singletons, with about a quarter in the top ten. The chain is built from TRBV10-3 and TRBJ2-7; 10 bases agree with TRBD1. Material: peripheral blood, obtained from a patient treated with radiotherapy plus ipilimumab. The receptor's source is a human donor with non-small cell lung cancer whose response to radiotherapy plus ipilimumab could not be evaluated. CDR3 coding DNA: TGTGCCATCAGTGAGACCGGGACAGGGGTGGGCGAGCAGTACTTC. Its translation: CAISETGTGVGEQYF.